Listed here are 23 T cell receptor beta chains from one sample, sequenced in a study of shared clonotypes between healthy human individuals (dated by TCRdb to the early 2020s). Library preparation used the immunoSEQ multiplex PCR assay. TCRdb re-hosts the immuneACCESS table, in-frame sequences only. Its copies lack some clones; in the studies checked, an unresolved V gene accounts for under half of them, and the cause for the rest is not known. The sample table contains more than 2 million clones; only one count was recorded for 90% to 97% of them. The ten largest clones represent around 0.13% of the sample. The sample was naive CD4+ T cells sorted from blood. The cell subset or site label of this sample denotes: CD45RA+ positively selected. The receptors stem from a man younger than 30 in good health.

A note on this clone: Other DNA sequences of this sample code for an identical CDR3. The chain has TRBV29-1 and TRBJ2-5; D may be TRBD1 (6 bases). The CDR3 is 13 residues long. CDR1 is SQVTM and CDR2 is ANQGSEA in the germline V gene. V dropped 6 bases and J dropped 5 bases, with 16 bases sitting between them. The CDR3 DNA follows: TGCAGCGTCGAAACCGGACAGAAGGAGACCCAGTACTTC. Its protein is CSVETGQKETQYF.

The chain joins TRBV6-1 to TRBJ1-1, with 8 nucleotides matching TRBD1. The ends lost 2 bases at V and 0 bases at J; junction bases unmatched: 2. The CDR3 spans 15 residues. Germline CDR1 is MNHNS and CDR2 is SASEGT. The CDR3 loop reads CASSETGGLNTEAFF. In DNA form, the CDR3 reads TGTGCCAGCAGTGAAACAGGGGGACTGAACACTGAAGCTTTCTTT.

V usage is TRBV7-8 and J usage is TRBJ1-2; D is uncertain. CDR1 is SGHVS and CDR2 is FQNEAQ in the germline V gene. The CDR3 spans 17 residues. The V and J ends lost 5 bases and 5 bases respectively, with 24 bases between them. CDR3 bases: TGTGCCAGCAGCCCTAACCTTACAACGGCACGCAAATATGGCTACACCTTC. It is translated as CASSPNLTTARKYGYTF. Complete variable domain (other parts from reference TRBV7-8 and TRBJ1-2): GAGVSQSPRYKVAKRGQDVALRCDPISGHVSLFWYQQALGQGPEFLTYFQNEAQLDKSGLPSDRFFAERPEGSVSTLKIQRTQQEDSAVYLCASSPNLTTARKYGYTFGSGTRLTVV.

As to this clone: The identical CDR3 is also encoded by other nucleotide sequences in the sample. V gene TRBV5-1 combines with J gene TRBJ2-7; perhaps TRBD2 as D (5 bases). The CDR3 consists of 14 residues. Germline V gives CDR1 SGHRS, CDR2 YFSETQ. Trimming pared 5 bases from V and 0 bases from J, leaving 12 bases between. CDR3 amino acids: CASSVDSSSYEQYF. The CDR3, as DNA: TGCGCCAGCAGTGTGGACTCGAGCTCCTACGAGCAGTACTTC.

This chain connects TRBV6-5 to TRBJ2-7, with a tentative D call TRBD2 (5 bases). Germline CDR1 is MNHEY and CDR2 is SVGAGI. The CDR3 sequence is 13 residues long. V lost 6 bases, J lost 3 bases, and 12 bases lay in between. CDR3 protein: CASRRVGYYEQYF. The CDR3 DNA follows: TGTGCCAGCAGGAGGGTAGGGTACTACGAGCAGTACTTC.

A single count supports this clone. Different DNA sequences within this sample yield the same CDR3. V is TRBV10-3 and J is TRBJ1-2; 10 bases align to TRBD1. Germline V gene sequence: CDR1 ENHRY, CDR2 SYGVKD. The trim removed 2 bases at V and 8 bases at J, leaving 2 bases unmatched. This CDR3 has 13 residues. The CDR3 DNA follows: TGTGCCATCAGTGAGGGACAGGGGGGCGGCTACACCTTC. It specifies CAISEGQGGGYTF.

J is TRBJ2-3 and V is TRBV6-5; the D gene is possibly TRBD2 (7 bases). The CDR3 has 15 residues. With 4 bases removed from V and 5 bases from J, the gap between germline ends came to 16 bases. Germline CDR1 MNHEY, CDR2 SVGAGI. CDR3 residues: CASSSAGGAKDTQYF. CDR3 nucleotides: TGTGCCAGCAGTTCCGCTGGGGGGGCCAAAGATACGCAGTATTTT.

The V call is TRBV6-5, the J call TRBJ2-1, with 12 bases fitting TRBD2. The CDR3 covers 14 residues. The ends lost 6 bases at V and 5 bases at J; junction bases unmatched: 2. Germline V gives CDR1 MNHEY, CDR2 SVGAGI. The CDR3 DNA reads TGTGCCAGCAGGCGGACTAGCGGGGACAATGAGCAGTTCTTC. It translates to CASRRTSGDNEQFF.

V is TRBV6-5 and J is TRBJ2-2, with no clear D. CDR1 and CDR2 (germline): MNHEY, SVGAGI. This CDR3 has 15 amino acids. V was trimmed by 2 bases and J by 6 bases, leaving 13 bases between them. CDR3 bases: TGTGCCAGCAGTTACGCGTTATCGACGGCCGGGGAGCTGTTTTTT. Its translation is CASSYALSTAGELFF.

V usage is TRBV11-2 and J usage is TRBJ2-4; 7 bases are shared with TRBD1. There are 13 residues in the CDR3. Germline CDR1 is SGHAT and CDR2 is FQNNGV. V lost 3 bases, J lost 9 bases, and 5 bases stayed unmatched. DNA for the CDR3: TGTGCCAGCAGCTTGACAGGGATGGTCATTCAGTACTTC. It codes for CASSLTGMVIQYF.

Of note for this clone: The same CDR3 arises from other DNA sequences in this sample as well. This sequence joins TRBV2 and TRBJ1-1; no reliable D call. V was trimmed by 6 bases and J by 3 bases, leaving 5 bases between them. The CDR3 loop spans 11 amino acids. Looked up from germline, CDR1 is SNHLY and CDR2 is FYNNEI. This CDR3 reads CASREYTEAFF. As DNA, the CDR3 is TGTGCCAGCAGGGAGTACACTGAAGCTTTCTTT.

The chain uses TRBV28 and TRBJ2-7; TRBD1 might be the D (6 bases). The CDR3 has 13 residues. V was pared by 6 bases and J by 2 bases, with 11 bases between. Germline V CDR1 and CDR2: MDHEN, SYDVKM. The CDR3 nucleotides read TGTGCCAGCAGCCAGGACAGTCCCTACGAGCAGTACTTC. It translates to CASSQDSPYEQYF.

The CDR3: CASSLQQGVGSRTEAFF. CDR3 coding DNA: TGTGCCAGCAGCTTACAACAGGGGGTTGGGTCGCGCACTGAAGCTTTCTTT. The chain is built from TRBV7-8 and TRBJ1-1; 8 positions agree with TRBD1. Germline CDR1 and CDR2: SGHVS and FQNEAQ. The junction had 12 bases not matched to a gene; V was cut back by 2 bases and J by 4 bases. The CDR3 runs to 17 residues.

This clone was seen only once. The chain joins TRBV11-2 to TRBJ2-2; TRBD1 might be the D (5 bases). The V gene's germline CDR1 is SGHAT and CDR2 FQNNGV. Trimming left V 1 base short and J 5 bases short, with 8 bases between. This CDR3 spans 14 amino acids. CDR3 coding DNA: TGTGCCAGCAGCTTAGGACAGACAACCGGGGAGCTGTTTTTT. Translated, it gives CASSLGQTTGELFF.

This rearrangement joins TRBV15 to TRBJ2-5; 9 nucleotides agree with TRBD1. The CDR3 is 15 residues long. With V trimmed by 5 bases and J by 1 base, 5 bases remained unmatched. CDR1 is LNHNV and CDR2 is YYDKDF in the germline V gene (reference sequence). Written as DNA, the CDR3 is TGTGCCACCAGCTCTGGGACAGGGACCCAAGAGACCCAGTACTTC. It translates to CATSSGTGTQETQYF.

V is TRBV7-2 and J is TRBJ2-2; no clear D. This CDR3 is 15 amino acids long. Germline V gene lookup returns CDR1 SGHTA and CDR2 FQGNSA. V shed 2 bases and J shed 3 bases, with 10 bases lying between them. CDR3 sequence (DNA): TGTGCCAGCAGCTTACGTGGGCCTGACACCGGGGAGCTGTTTTTT. Amino acids: CASSLRGPDTGELFF.

The genes are TRBV4-1 and TRBJ2-5, with D unclear. V was pared by 0 bases and J by 4 bases, with 18 bases between. This CDR3 spans 17 amino acids. Per the germline V gene, CDR1 is MGHRA and CDR2 is YSYEKL. The CDR3 DNA follows: TGCGCCAGCAGCCAAGATAGGAACAACCCAAAGTCAGAGACCCAGTACTTC. Amino acids: CASSQDRNNPKSETQYF.

The chain has TRBV19 and TRBJ2-1, with 11 bases identical to TRBD2. With V trimmed by 3 bases and J by 6 bases, 7 bases remained unmatched. Germline assignment: CDR1 LNHDA and CDR2 SQIVND (reference sequence). The CDR3 spans 16 residues. In DNA form, the CDR3 reads TGTGCCAGTAGTATTCTTAGCGGGAGGGCTGTCAATGAGCAGTTCTTC. It codes for CASSILSGRAVNEQFF.

The chain couples TRBV30 to TRBJ2-7, with TRBD1 matching over 11 bases. Germline V CDR1 and CDR2: GTSNPN, SVGIG (reference sequence). V dropped 0 bases and J dropped 6; count of bases not matched to a gene: 7. The CDR3 is 15 residues long. The CDR3 coding sequence is TGTGCCTGGAGTGTACTGCGGACAGGGGGCGGCGAGCAGTACTTC. Protein: CAWSVLRTGGGEQYF.

The gene calls are TRBV29-1 and TRBJ1-4; 7 nucleotides align to TRBD1. From germline, CDR1 is SQVTM and CDR2 ANQGSEA. The ends lost 7 bases at V and 7 bases at J; junction bases unmatched: 6. This CDR3 spans 12 amino acids. The DNA for the CDR3 is TGCAGCGACGGACAGGTTTGTGAAAAACTGTTTTTT. Its protein is CSDGQVCEKLFF.

About this clone: The identical CDR3 is also encoded by other nucleotide sequences in the sample. The V and J genes are TRBV5-1 and TRBJ2-1; D not resolved. V gave up 2 bases and J gave up 4 bases, with 7 bases separating them. The CDR3 length is 13 residues. Germline values: CDR1 SGHRS, CDR2 YFSETQ. For the CDR3, the DNA is TGCGCCAGCAGCTTACAAGCGTACAATGAGCAGTTCTTC. It encodes CASSLQAYNEQFF.

The rearrangement links TRBV5-1 to TRBJ1-6; D is ambiguous. The CDR3 runs to 13 residues. Germline CDR1 and CDR2: SGHRS and YFSETQ. V shed 1 base and J shed 7 bases, with 6 bases lying between them. CDR3 sequence (DNA): TGCGCCAGCAGCTTGAGGGAAAATTCACCCCTCCACTTT. As protein: CASSLRENSPLHF.

This sequence joins TRBV5-1 and TRBJ2-1; 10 bases are a match to TRBD2. Trimming removed 4 bases from V and 8 bases from J; junction bases left unmatched: 9. Germline V gene lookup returns CDR1 SGHRS and CDR2 YFSETQ. The CDR3 runs 15 residues. The CDR3 nucleotides are TGCGCCAGCAGCCCTCAGCGGGGGGGCCAAGATGAGCAGTTCTTC. Translation: CASSPQRGGQDEQFF.